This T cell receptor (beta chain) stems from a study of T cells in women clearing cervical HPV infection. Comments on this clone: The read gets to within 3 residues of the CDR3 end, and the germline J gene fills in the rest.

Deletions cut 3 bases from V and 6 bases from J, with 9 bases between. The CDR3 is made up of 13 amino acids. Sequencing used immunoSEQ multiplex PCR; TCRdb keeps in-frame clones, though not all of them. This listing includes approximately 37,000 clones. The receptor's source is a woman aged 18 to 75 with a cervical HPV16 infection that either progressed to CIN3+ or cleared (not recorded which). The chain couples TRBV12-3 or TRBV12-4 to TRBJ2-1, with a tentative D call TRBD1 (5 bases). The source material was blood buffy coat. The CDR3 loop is CASSFGAFNEQFF. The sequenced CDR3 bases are TGTGCCAGCAGTTTTGGGGCCTTCAATGAG.